What follows are 18 T cell receptor beta chains derived from one specimen sequenced in a study of cytomegalovirus exposure and HLA in healthy donors. Researchers ran the PCR with 60 Vbeta and 13 Jbeta primers. Only in-frame clones appear in the TCRdb table, and some are missing; sequencing was by immunoSEQ multiplex PCR. The sample contains roughly 150,000 clones, 65% to 85% of which appear only once. Sequencing was done on a sample of PBMCs. These receptors were taken from a male donor in good health and CMV-seronegative.

The J gene is TRBJ2-7, the V gene TRBV19, with a weak D call TRBD2 (7 bases). The V end lost 6 bases, the J end lost 7 bases, and 13 bases lay between the germline ends. The CDR3 is made up of 12 amino acids. The germline CDR1 and CDR2 sequences are LNHDA and SQIVND (reference sequence). For the CDR3, the DNA is TGTGCCAGTAGCCTAGGGGGGGAAGAGCAGTACTTC. It translates to CASSLGGEEQYF.

The J gene is TRBJ2-1, the V gene TRBV7-2; D is undetermined. Germline-derived CDR1 and CDR2 are SGHTA and FQGNSA. The CDR3 is 13 amino acids. V lost 5 bases, J lost 10 bases, and 15 bases lay in between. CDR3 nucleotide sequence: TGTGCCAGCAGCCCCCTAGGAAGAGGCGAGCAGTTCTTC. This encodes CASSPLGRGEQFF.

This clone was found once. V gene TRBV2 combines with J gene TRBJ2-7, with TRBD2 matching over 8 bases. Germline V CDR1 and CDR2: SNHLY, FYNNEI. V lost 1 base, J lost 3 bases, and 2 bases stayed unmatched. The CDR3 runs 14 residues. The CDR3 loop reads CASSEGLAGYEQYF. CDR3 coding DNA: TGTGCCAGCAGTGAAGGGCTAGCGGGCTACGAGCAGTACTTC. Looking up the rest from reference TRBV2 and TRBJ2-7 gives the full variable domain: EPEVTQTPSHQVTQMGQEVILRCVPISNHLYFYWYRQILGQKVEFLVSFYNNEISEKSEIFDDQFSVERPDGSNFTLKIRSTKLEDSAMYFCASSEGLAGYEQYFGPGTRLTVT.

This chain joins TRBV28 and TRBJ1-4; 8 bases are a match to TRBD1. In germline, CDR1 is MDHEN, CDR2 SYDVKM. V was pared by 4 bases and J by 7 bases, with 5 bases of the junction left unmatched. This CDR3 has 14 residues. CDR3 sequence reads: CASSSGQGREKLFF. CDR3 in DNA: TGTGCCAGCAGTTCCGGACAGGGACGTGAAAAACTGTTTTTT.

CDR3 protein: CASNKHTGELFF. The CDR3, as DNA: TGTGCCAGCAACAAACACACCGGGGAGCTGTTTTTT. The genes are TRBV2 and TRBJ2-2; D is ambiguous. CDR3 length: 12 residues. Germline CDR1 SNHLY, CDR2 FYNNEI. V lost 7 bases, J lost 3 bases, and 6 bases lay in between.

In this sample, this clone turned up a few times. The chain uses TRBV30 and TRBJ1-3, with 9 bases that match TRBD1. CDR1 and CDR2 from the germline V gene are GTSNPN and SVGIG (reference sequence). Trimming removed 2 bases from V and 7 bases from J; junction bases left unmatched: 3. The CDR3 totals 13 residues. CDR3 nucleotides: TGTGCCTGGAGTCCCGGGACAGGGAACACCATATATTTT. It encodes CAWSPGTGNTIYF.

The chain couples TRBV29-1 to TRBJ2-7; a possible D gene is TRBD1 (5 bases). The CDR3 covers 13 residues. Germline V lookup: CDR1 SQVTM, CDR2 ANQGSEA. V was clipped by 3 bases and J by 2 bases, with 11 bases between them. The CDR3 protein is CSVESRVPYEQYF. DNA of the CDR3: TGCAGCGTTGAGTCCAGGGTACCCTACGAGCAGTACTTC.

This clone was counted a few times. Its ends do not fully match the called genes, so a read error is possible. This chain uses TRBV7-9 with TRBJ2-1; 11 bases are a match to TRBD2. CDR1 is SEHNR, CDR2 FQNEAQ, per germline (reference sequence). This CDR3 comprises 19 residues. CDR3 nucleotide sequence: TGTTCCAGCAGCCCTAGGGCGATAGCGGGAGGGGGGTCCTACAATGAGCAGTTCTTC. Its translation is CSSSPRAIAGGGSYNEQFF.

This sequence joins TRBV7-3 and TRBJ2-7; 9 bases align to TRBD1. Trimming removed 6 bases from V and 5 bases from J; junction bases left unmatched: 11. The CDR3 contains 15 residues. Germline loops: CDR1 SGHTA, CDR2 FQGTGA. In DNA form, the CDR3 reads TGTGCCAGCAGGTCCGGGACAGGGAGATACCACGAGCAGTACTTC. Translation: CASRSGTGRYHEQYF.

The chain couples TRBV5-8 to TRBJ2-5; 11 positions agree with TRBD2. The V segment lost 4 bases and the J segment 2 bases; nucleotides outside the gene matches: 7. Germline V gene lookup returns CDR1 SGHTS and CDR2 YDEGEE. CDR3 length equals 16 residues. In nucleotides, the CDR3 is TGTGCCAGCAGCGCCACTAGCGGGAGTTATCAAGAGACCCAGTACTTC. It specifies CASSATSGSYQETQYF.

The rearrangement joins TRBV4-1 to TRBJ2-1; tentative D call: TRBD2 (6 bases). Trimming pared 2 bases from V and 9 bases from J, leaving 17 bases between. CDR1 MGHRA and CDR2 YSYEKL come from the germline V gene. This CDR3 is 15 amino acids long. CDR3 sequence (DNA): TGCGCCAGCAGCCAACCGGACGGGGCCGGGGGTGAGCAGTTCTTC. Its protein product is CASSQPDGAGGEQFF.

The chain employs TRBV7-2 and TRBJ1-6; D ambiguous. The length of the CDR3 is 14 residues. Germline V CDR1 and CDR2: SGHTA, FQGNSA. V shed 5 bases and J shed 9 bases, with 14 bases lying between them. Here the CDR3 DNA reads TGTGCCAGCAGCCGCAACAGTGTAGGTTCACCCCTCCACTTT. Protein product: CASSRNSVGSPLHF.

The chain employs TRBV7-8 and TRBJ2-1, with 9 positions matching TRBD1. This CDR3 spans 13 amino acids. Germline V CDR1 and CDR2: SGHVS, FQNEAQ. With V trimmed by 5 bases and J by 6 bases, 2 bases remained unmatched. The CDR3, as DNA: TGTGCCAGCAGCGAACAGGGGGCCAATGAGCAGTTCTTC. It translates to CASSEQGANEQFF.

This sequence joins TRBV5-1 and TRBJ2-1; 8 positions agree with TRBD1. The J segment lost 0 bases and the V segment lost 5 bases, leaving 7 bases of the junction unmatched. CDR3 length: 16 amino acids. Germline loops: CDR1 SGHRS, CDR2 YFSETQ. The CDR3 is CASSWGQASSYNEQFF. The CDR3 DNA reads TGCGCCAGCAGTTGGGGACAGGCTAGCTCCTACAATGAGCAGTTCTTC.

The chain couples TRBV5-4 to TRBJ2-1, with a weak D call TRBD2 (6 bases). In germline, CDR1 is SGHNT, CDR2 YYREEE (reference sequence). The germline V and J ends were trimmed by 4 bases and 2 bases, with 19 bases remaining between them. This CDR3 region has 17 residues. This chain's CDR3 is CASSRASGTPTYNEQFF. The CDR3 nucleotides are TGTGCCAGCAGCAGGGCCTCCGGGACTCCAACCTACAATGAGCAGTTCTTC.

The V gene is TRBV7-6, the J gene TRBJ2-1, with D perhaps matching TRBD2 (6 bases). The CDR3 consists of 15 residues. V lost 6 bases and J lost 5, with 17 bases in between. The germline V gene encodes CDR1 SGHVS and CDR2 FNYEAQ. The CDR3: CASSSVSGSDNEQFF. The CDR3 DNA reads as TGTGCCAGCAGTTCAGTAAGCGGGTCCGACAATGAGCAGTTCTTC. The full variable domain, its missing parts supplied by reference TRBV7-6 and TRBJ2-1, is GAGVSQSPRYKVTKRGQDVALRCDPISGHVSLYWYRQALGQGPEFLTYFNYEAQQDKSGLPNDRFSAERPEGSISTLTIQRTEQRDSAMYRCASSSVSGSDNEQFFGPGTRLTVL.

In this sample, this clone turned up a few times. The genes are TRBV15 and TRBJ1-5; 9 positions match TRBD1. This CDR3 is 15 amino acids long. Trimming at V came to 5 bases and at J to 2 bases, leaving 4 bases not matched to a gene. Germline V lookup: CDR1 LNHNV, CDR2 YYDKDF (reference sequence). The CDR3 reads CATSVDRGGNQPQHF. In nucleotides, the CDR3 is TGTGCCACCAGCGTTGACAGGGGGGGCAATCAGCCCCAGCATTTT. The full variable domain, completed using reference TRBV15 and TRBJ1-5, is DAMVIQNPRYQVTQFGKPVTLSCSQTLNHNVMYWYQQKSSQAPKLLFHYYDKDFNNEADTPDNFQSRRPNTSFCFLDIRSPGLGDTAMYLCATSVDRGGNQPQHFGDGTRLSIL.

This clone has just one count. This chain joins TRBV5-1 and TRBJ1-2; D gene unclear. The V gene's germline CDR1 is SGHRS and CDR2 YFSETQ. Trimming took off 1 base at V and 6 bases at J, with 10 bases between the two ends. This CDR3 region has 13 residues. The CDR3 bases are TGCGCCAGCAGCTTGACAGATTTCGATGGCTACACCTTC. It specifies CASSLTDFDGYTF.